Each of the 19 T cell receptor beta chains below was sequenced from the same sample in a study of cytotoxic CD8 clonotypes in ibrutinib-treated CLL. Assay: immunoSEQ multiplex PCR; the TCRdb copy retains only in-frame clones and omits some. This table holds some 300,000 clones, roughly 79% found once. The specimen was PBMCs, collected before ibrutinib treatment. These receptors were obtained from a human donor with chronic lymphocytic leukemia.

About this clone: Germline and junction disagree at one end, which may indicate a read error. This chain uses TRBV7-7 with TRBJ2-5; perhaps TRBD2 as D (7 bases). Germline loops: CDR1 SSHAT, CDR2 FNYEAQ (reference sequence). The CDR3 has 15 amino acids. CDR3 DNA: TGTGCTAGCAGCACTGGTCCGGGGGGCCGCGAGACCCAGTACTTC. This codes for CASSTGPGGRETQYF. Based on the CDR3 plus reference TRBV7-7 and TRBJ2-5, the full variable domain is GAGVSQSPRYKVTKRGQDVTLRCDPISSHATLYWYQQALGQGPEFLTYFNYEAQPDKSGLPSDRFSAERPEGSISTLTIQRTEQRDSAMYRCASSTGPGGRETQYFGPGTRLLVL.

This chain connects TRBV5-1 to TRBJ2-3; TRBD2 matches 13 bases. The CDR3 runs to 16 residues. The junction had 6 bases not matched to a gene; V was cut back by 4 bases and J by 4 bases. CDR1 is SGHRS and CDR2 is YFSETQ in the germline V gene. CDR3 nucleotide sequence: TGCGCCAGCAGCCAAGGGACTAGCGGGACCCCAGATACGCAGTATTTT. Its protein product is CASSQGTSGTPDTQYF.

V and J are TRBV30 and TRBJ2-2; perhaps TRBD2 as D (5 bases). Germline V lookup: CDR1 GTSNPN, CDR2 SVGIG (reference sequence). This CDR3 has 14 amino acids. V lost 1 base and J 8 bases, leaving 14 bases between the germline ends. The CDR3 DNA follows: TGTGCCTGGAGTGCGAACAGAGGGAGTGGGGAGCTGTTTTTT. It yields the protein CAWSANRGSGELFF.

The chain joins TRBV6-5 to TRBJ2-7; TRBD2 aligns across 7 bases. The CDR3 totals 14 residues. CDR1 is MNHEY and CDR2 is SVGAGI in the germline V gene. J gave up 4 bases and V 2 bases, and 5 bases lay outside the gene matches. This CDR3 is CASSYTREGYEQYF. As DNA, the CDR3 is TGTGCCAGCAGTTACACCAGGGAGGGATACGAGCAGTACTTC.

The CDR3 bases are TGTGCCACCAGCAGAGATATCCTCGCGGTAGTCCAACCCTACGAGCAGTACTTC. Encoded protein: CATSRDILAVVQPYEQYF. V gene TRBV15 combines with J gene TRBJ2-7; the D is unclear. Trimming took off 0 bases at V and 2 bases at J, with 20 bases between the two ends. CDR1 LNHNV and CDR2 YYDKDF come from the germline V gene (reference sequence). This CDR3 spans 18 amino acids.

The CDR3 reads CASSKIGGFTDTQYF. The CDR3 region has the DNA TGTGCCAGCAGCAAAATAGGGGGGTTCACAGATACGCAGTATTTT. The chain recombines TRBV7-2 with TRBJ2-3; D tentatively fits TRBD1 or TRBD2 (6 bases each). This CDR3 is 15 amino acids long. In germline, CDR1 is SGHTA, CDR2 FQGNSA. The V end was cut by 5 bases, the J end by 2 bases, with 14 bases between.

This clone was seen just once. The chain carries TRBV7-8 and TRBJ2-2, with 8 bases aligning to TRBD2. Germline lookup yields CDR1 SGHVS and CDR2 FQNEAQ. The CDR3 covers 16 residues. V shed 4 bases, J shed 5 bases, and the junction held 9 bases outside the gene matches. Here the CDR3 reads CASSYPGLGGTGELFF. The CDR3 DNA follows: TGTGCCAGCAGCTACCCGGGACTAGGGGGAACCGGGGAGCTGTTTTTT. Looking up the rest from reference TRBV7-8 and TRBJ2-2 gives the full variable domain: GAGVSQSPRYKVAKRGQDVALRCDPISGHVSLFWYQQALGQGPEFLTYFQNEAQLDKSGLPSDRFFAERPEGSVSTLKIQRTQQEDSAVYLCASSYPGLGGTGELFFGEGSRLTVL.

The CDR3 region is CASSRSGRSYNEQFF. In nucleotides, the CDR3 is TGTGCCAGCAGTCGTAGCGGGAGGTCCTACAATGAGCAGTTCTTC. This chain connects TRBV25-1 to TRBJ2-1; 10 bases line up with TRBD2. Germline V lookup: CDR1 MGHDK, CDR2 SYGVNS. The J segment lost 1 base and the V segment lost 5 bases, leaving 2 bases of the junction unmatched. The length of the CDR3 is 15 residues.

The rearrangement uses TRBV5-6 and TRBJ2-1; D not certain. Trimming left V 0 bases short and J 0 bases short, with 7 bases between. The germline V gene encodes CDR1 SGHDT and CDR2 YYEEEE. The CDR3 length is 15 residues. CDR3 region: CASSLVLDSYNEQFF. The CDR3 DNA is TGTGCCAGCAGCTTGGTTCTGGACTCCTACAATGAGCAGTTCTTC.

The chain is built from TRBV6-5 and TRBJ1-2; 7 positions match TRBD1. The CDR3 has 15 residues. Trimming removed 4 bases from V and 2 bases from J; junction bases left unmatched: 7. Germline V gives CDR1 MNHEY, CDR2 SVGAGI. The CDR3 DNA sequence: TGTGCCAGCAGTTTATACAGGGGCCCCAACTATGGCTACACCTTC. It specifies CASSLYRGPNYGYTF.

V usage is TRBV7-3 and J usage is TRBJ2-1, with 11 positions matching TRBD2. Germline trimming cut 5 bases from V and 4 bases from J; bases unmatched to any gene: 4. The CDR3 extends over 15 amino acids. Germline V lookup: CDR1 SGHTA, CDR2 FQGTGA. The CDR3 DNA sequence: TGTGCCAGCAGCCTGGGACTAGCGGTTTACAATGAGCAGTTCTTC. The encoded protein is CASSLGLAVYNEQFF.

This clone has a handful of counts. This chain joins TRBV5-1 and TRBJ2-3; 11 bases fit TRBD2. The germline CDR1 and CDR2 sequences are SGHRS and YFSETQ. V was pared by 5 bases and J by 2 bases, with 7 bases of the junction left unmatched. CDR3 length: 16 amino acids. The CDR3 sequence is CASRDGTSGLTDTQYF. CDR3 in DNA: TGCGCCAGCAGGGACGGGACTAGCGGACTCACAGATACGCAGTATTTT. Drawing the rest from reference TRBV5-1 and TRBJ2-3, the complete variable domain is KAGVTQTPRYLIKTRGQQVTLSCSPISGHRSVSWYQQTPGQGLQFLFEYFSETQRNKGNFPGRFSGRQFSNSRSEMNVSTLELGDSALYLCASRDGTSGLTDTQYFGPGTRLTVL.

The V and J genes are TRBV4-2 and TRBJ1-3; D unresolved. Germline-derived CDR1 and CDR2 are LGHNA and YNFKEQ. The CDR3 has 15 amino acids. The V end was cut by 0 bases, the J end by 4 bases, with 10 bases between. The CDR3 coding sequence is TGTGCCAGCAGCCAAGAGGCTTTAGCCGGAAACACCATATATTTT. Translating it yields CASSQEALAGNTIYF.

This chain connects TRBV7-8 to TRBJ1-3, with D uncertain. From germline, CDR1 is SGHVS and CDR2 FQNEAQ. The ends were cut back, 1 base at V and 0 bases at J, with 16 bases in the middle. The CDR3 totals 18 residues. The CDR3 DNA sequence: TGTGCCAGCAGCTTAGTTCGGGAACACCGAATCTCTGGAAACACCATATATTTT. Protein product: CASSLVREHRISGNTIYF.

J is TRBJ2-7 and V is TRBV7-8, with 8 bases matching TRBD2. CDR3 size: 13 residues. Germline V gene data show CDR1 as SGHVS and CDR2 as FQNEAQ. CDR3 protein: CASSLSAGEILCV. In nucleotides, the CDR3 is TGTGCCAGCAGCTTATCAGCGGGAGAAATTTTGTGTGTC.

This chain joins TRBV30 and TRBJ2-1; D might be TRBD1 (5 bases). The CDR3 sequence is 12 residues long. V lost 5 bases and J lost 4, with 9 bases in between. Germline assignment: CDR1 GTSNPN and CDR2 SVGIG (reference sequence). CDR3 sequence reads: CAWGQGYNEQFF. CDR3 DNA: TGTGCCTGGGGCCAGGGTTACAATGAGCAGTTCTTC. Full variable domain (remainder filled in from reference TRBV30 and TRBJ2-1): SQTIHQWPATLVQPVGSPLSLECTVEGTSNPNLYWYRQAAGRGLQLLFYSVGIGQISSEVPQNLSASRPQDRQFILSSKKLLLSDSGFYLCAWGQGYNEQFFGPGTRLTVL.

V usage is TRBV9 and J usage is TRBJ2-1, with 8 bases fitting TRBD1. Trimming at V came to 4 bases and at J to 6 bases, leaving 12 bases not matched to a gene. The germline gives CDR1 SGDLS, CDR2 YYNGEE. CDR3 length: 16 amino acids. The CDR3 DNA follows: TGTGCCAGCAGCTTCAGTCAGGGGGCAGGAGGCAATGAGCAGTTCTTC. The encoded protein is CASSFSQGAGGNEQFF.

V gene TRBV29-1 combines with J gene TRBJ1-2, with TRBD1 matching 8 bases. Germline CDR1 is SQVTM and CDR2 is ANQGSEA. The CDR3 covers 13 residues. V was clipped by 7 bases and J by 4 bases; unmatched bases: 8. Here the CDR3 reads CSAPGQGPYGYTF. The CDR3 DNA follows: TGCAGCGCCCCCGGACAGGGCCCCTATGGCTACACCTTC.

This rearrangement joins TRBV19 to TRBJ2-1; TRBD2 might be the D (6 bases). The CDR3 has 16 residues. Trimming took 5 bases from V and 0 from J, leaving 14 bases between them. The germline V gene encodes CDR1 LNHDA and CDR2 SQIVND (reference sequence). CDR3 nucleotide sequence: TGTGCCAGTAGTCCCTCGGGGGTGAACTCCTACAATGAGCAGTTCTTC. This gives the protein CASSPSGVNSYNEQFF.